This T cell receptor (beta chain) appears in the sequencing data of a study of glioma-infiltrating T cells after dendritic cell vaccination. Study summary: Dendritic cell vaccination trial patients had either newly diagnosed or recurrent glioblastoma.

Isocitrate dehydrogenase mutation was absent in all glioblastoma patients. Findings of the study overall: TCR clonality showed no direct relationship with survival.

The PCR used 60 V beta and 13 J beta primers. Repertoires were generated with immunoSEQ multiplex PCR, while TCRdb's copy carries only in-frame clones and drops some. The sample lists more than 20,000 clones, approximately 79% seen once, with about 37% in the top ten. A word on this clone: Antigen specificity is unknown.

V shed 2 bases and J shed 6 bases, with 11 bases lying between them. The length of the CDR3 is 14 residues. The germline CDR1 and CDR2 sequences are SGHNT and YENEEA. This sequence was found in a human donor with glioblastoma. This specimen consisted of blood, obtained before dendritic cell vaccination. This chain joins TRBV11-3 and TRBJ2-1; tentative D call: TRBD2 (6 bases). CDR3 loop: CASSLSRDVNEQFF. For the CDR3, the DNA is TGTGCCAGCAGCTTATCGCGGGACGTCAATGAGCAGTTCTTC.